This TCR beta chain is from a study of blood T cell repertoires in COVID-19. Overall study: Some COVID-19 samples were acute and others convalescent; all came from the United States, Italy and Spain. The analysed material was cDNA or gDNA that came from T cells, B-cell-depleted T cells, or PBMCs.

This table comes from immunoSEQ multiplex PCR, and its TCRdb copy is limited to in-frame clones, with some not included. The sample shows approximately 350,000 clones, almost 90% of them seen only once. The germline CDR1 and CDR2 sequences are MRHNA and SNTAGT. Trimming took 6 bases from V and 2 from J, leaving 15 bases between them. This CDR3 spans 15 amino acids. Patients of the Seattle cohort, enrolled during active infection, were followed longitudinally. The TCR originated in a woman between 65 and 79 years old with COVID-19, enrolled during active disease. The sample consisted of peripheral blood. The rearrangement joins TRBV6-4 to TRBJ2-3; the D gene is possibly TRBD2 (5 bases). CDR3 residues: CASRPFSANTDTQYF. The CDR3 bases are TGTGCCAGCAGGCCCTTTAGCGCTAACACAGATACGCAGTATTTT.